The 29 T cell receptor beta chains below all came from one sample that was sequenced in a study of cytomegalovirus exposure and HLA in healthy donors. The PCR was carried out with 60 Vbeta primers and 13 Jbeta primers. Assay: immunoSEQ multiplex PCR; the TCRdb copy retains only in-frame clones and omits some. The table lists 150,000 to 200,000 clones, under 70% of them singletons. The sequenced sample was PBMCs. These receptors came from a woman aged 40 to 55 in good health and CMV-seropositive.

V is TRBV2 and J is TRBJ1-3; D is possibly TRBD1 (6 bases). V lost 6 bases and J 0 bases, leaving 12 bases between the germline ends. The CDR3 totals 15 residues. Germline CDR1 is SNHLY and CDR2 is FYNNEI. The CDR3, as DNA: TGTGCCAGCAGAGGGGGACGGTACTCTGGAAACACCATATATTTT. Protein: CASRGGRYSGNTIYF.

A note on this clone: The junction shows a germline mismatch at one end, possibly a read error. The V and J genes are TRBV5-8 and TRBJ1-5; D ambiguous. CDR1 and CDR2 from the germline V gene are SGHTS and YDEGEE. The CDR3 runs to 15 residues. CDR3 residues: CASSNSYYSNQPQNF. The CDR3 DNA is TGTGCCAGCAGCAACTCATATTATAGCAATCAGCCCCAGAATTTT.

V is TRBV7-8 and J is TRBJ2-7; 9 nucleotides match TRBD2. CDR3 length: 15 residues. CDR1 SGHVS and CDR2 FQNEAQ come from the germline V gene. V shed 1 base, J shed 2 bases, and the junction held 3 bases outside the gene matches. CDR3 amino acids: CASSLGTSETYEQYF. Here the CDR3 DNA reads TGTGCCAGCAGCTTAGGGACTAGCGAGACCTACGAGCAGTACTTC.

J is TRBJ2-3 and V is TRBV4-2; 7 bases fit TRBD2. V gave up 1 base and J gave up 4 bases; unmatched junction bases: 8. The CDR3 consists of 16 residues. Germline loops: CDR1 LGHNA, CDR2 YNFKEQ. CDR3 sequence reads: CASSQAEGGPPDTQYF. CDR3 DNA sequence: TGTGCCAGCAGCCAAGCTGAGGGAGGGCCCCCAGATACGCAGTATTTT.

This chain connects TRBV7-9 to TRBJ1-1; D gene uncertain. Between the trimmed V and J ends, which lost 5 bases and 6 bases, there was a span of 16 bases. Germline CDR1 and CDR2: SEHNR and FQNEAQ (reference sequence). The CDR3 loop spans 14 amino acids. CDR3 coding DNA: TGTGCCAGCAGCGCCTCGGGATCCATCCCTGAAGCTTTCTTT. It yields the protein CASSASGSIPEAFF.

This sequence joins TRBV9 and TRBJ2-1, with D perhaps TRBD2 (5 bases). Germline CDR1 reads SGDLS; CDR2 reads YYNGEE. This CDR3 is 14 amino acids long. Trimming removed 0 bases from V and 4 bases from J, with 8 bases in between. The CDR3 bases are TGTGCCAGCAGCGTAGGCGAGGGATACAATGAGCAGTTCTTC. Its translation: CASSVGEGYNEQFF.

V usage is TRBV5-6 and J usage is TRBJ1-5; D may be TRBD1 (6 bases). The length of the CDR3 is 13 residues. Germline-derived CDR1 and CDR2 are SGHDT and YYEEEE. Trimming took 5 bases from V and 6 from J, leaving 12 bases between them. CDR3 nucleotides: TGTGCCAGCAGTCTAATACAGGGTCAGCCCCAGCATTTT. Protein product: CASSLIQGQPQHF.

V gene TRBV5-4 combines with J gene TRBJ1-1; D possibly corresponds to TRBD1 (6 bases). The CDR3 spans 15 residues. The V gene's germline CDR1 is SGHNT and CDR2 YYREEE (reference sequence). The germline V and J ends were trimmed by 2 bases and 5 bases, with 16 bases remaining between them. The CDR3 spells CASSFIGQCYTEAFF. The DNA for the CDR3 is TGTGCCAGCAGCTTCATAGGACAGTGCTATACTGAAGCTTTCTTT.

In the case of this clone: One end of the junction does not line up with germline, which may come from a read error. V usage is TRBV7-9 and J usage is TRBJ2-7; no clear D. Per the germline V gene, CDR1 is SEHNR and CDR2 is FQNEAQ (reference sequence). There are 12 residues in the CDR3. CDR3 in amino acids: CSSSYQACEQYF. Here the CDR3 DNA reads TGTTCCAGCAGCTATCAGGCCTGCGAGCAGTACTTC.

This clone was counted once. The chain has TRBV19 and TRBJ2-3, with D possibly TRBD1 on 7 matching bases. The CDR3 totals 14 residues. V gave up 3 bases and J gave up 6 bases, with 13 bases separating them. Germline assignment: CDR1 LNHDA and CDR2 SQIVND (reference sequence). The CDR3 here is CASSIRGAGDTQYF. The CDR3, as DNA: TGTGCCAGTAGTATCAGGGGGGCCGGTGATACGCAGTATTTT.

J is TRBJ2-1 and V is TRBV9, with 11 bases aligning to TRBD2. The ends lost 0 bases at V and 8 bases at J; junction bases unmatched: 10. Germline V gene data show CDR1 as SGDLS and CDR2 as YYNGEE. This CDR3 contains 17 residues. The DNA for the CDR3 is TGTGCCAGCAGCGTAGTTACTAGCGGGAGATCCGGAGATGAGCAGTTCTTC. It encodes CASSVVTSGRSGDEQFF.

The chain employs TRBV16 and TRBJ2-5; D is ambiguous. The J call may be wrong; the DNA end is better matched by TRBJ2-7. This CDR3 is 11 amino acids long. Germline V gene sequence: CDR1 KGHSY, CDR2 FQNENV. The CDR3 DNA reads as TGTGCCAGCAGCCTAAACTACGAGCAGTACTTC. This codes for CASSLNYEQYF.

This clone was seen a few times. The chain recombines TRBV19 with TRBJ1-5, with 8 positions matching TRBD1. The ends lost 4 bases at V and 7 bases at J; junction bases unmatched: 3. The CDR3 covers 13 residues. Germline V gene lookup returns CDR1 LNHDA and CDR2 SQIVND (reference sequence). The CDR3 spells CASSNRQGQPQHF. The CDR3 DNA sequence: TGTGCCAGTAGTAACAGACAGGGGCAGCCCCAGCATTTT.

This chain connects TRBV27 to TRBJ1-2; 7 positions agree with TRBD1. Germline CDR1 is MNHEY and CDR2 is SMNVEV (reference sequence). Unmatched junction bases numbered 9, after V lost 6 bases and J lost 8 bases. The CDR3 spans 13 residues. CDR3 protein: CASREEQGQGYTF. The DNA of the CDR3 is TGTGCCAGCAGAGAAGAACAGGGGCAGGGCTACACCTTC.

This chain connects TRBV6-4 to TRBJ2-1; 15 bases are shared with TRBD2. From germline, CDR1 is MRHNA and CDR2 SNTAGT. The CDR3 spans 16 residues. J gave up 6 bases and V 4 bases, and 4 bases lay outside the gene matches. The CDR3 nucleotides read TGTGCCAGCAGTGCCGGGACTAGCGGGAGGATCAATGAGCAGTTCTTC. This codes for CASSAGTSGRINEQFF.

The chain has TRBV2 and TRBJ1-2; a weak D match, TRBD1 (5 bases). The V end was cut by 6 bases, the J end by 4 bases, with 9 bases between. Germline loops: CDR1 SNHLY, CDR2 FYNNEI. The CDR3 runs to 12 residues. The CDR3 DNA sequence: TGTGCCAGCAGCCAGGGCCTCTATGGCTACACCTTC. Translating gives CASSQGLYGYTF.

In nucleotides, the CDR3 is TGTGCCAGCTCACAACAGGATAGGGGGACTGAAGCTTTCTTT. As protein: CASSQQDRGTEAFF. The genes are TRBV18 and TRBJ1-1; the D gene is possibly TRBD1 (6 bases). The germline V gene has CDR1 KGHSH and CDR2 LQKENI. The CDR3 contains 14 residues. Trimming removed 4 bases from V and 5 bases from J, with 14 bases in between. Using reference TRBV18 and TRBJ1-1 for the parts outside the CDR3, the full variable domain is NAGVMQNPRHLVRRRGQEARLRCSPMKGHSHVYWYRQLPEEGLKFMVYLQKENIIDESGMPKERFSAEFPKEGPSILRIQQVVRGDSAAYFCASSQQDRGTEAFFGQGTRLTVV.

CDR3 protein: CASSFRDSLYEQYF. The CDR3 DNA sequence: TGTGCCAGCAGCTTCCGGGACTCTCTCTACGAGCAGTACTTC. This chain links TRBV13 with TRBJ2-5; D may be TRBD2 (6 bases). The tail of the sequence fits TRBJ2-7 better, so the J call may be wrong. Germline CDR1 reads PRHDT; CDR2 reads FYEKMQ (reference sequence). The CDR3 contains 14 residues.

The V gene is TRBV29-1, the J gene TRBJ1-1; TRBD1 matches at 9 bases. The V segment lost 4 bases and the J segment 1 base; nucleotides outside the gene matches: 1. Germline assignment: CDR1 SQVTM and CDR2 ANQGSEA. CDR3 length: 13 residues. The CDR3 is CSVAGQGNTEAFF. The DNA for the CDR3 is TGCAGCGTTGCGGGACAGGGGAACACTGAAGCTTTCTTT. The complete variable domain, with remaining parts taken from reference TRBV29-1 and TRBJ1-1, reads SAVISQKPSRDICQRGTSLTIQCQVDSQVTMMFWYRQQPGQSLTLIATANQGSEATYESGFVIDKFPISRPNLTFSTLTVSNMSPEDSSIYLCSVAGQGNTEAFFGQGTRLTVV.

This chain connects TRBV7-3 to TRBJ2-5, with 11 nucleotides matching TRBD2. Germline CDR1 is SGHTA and CDR2 is FQGTGA. V shed 5 bases and J 7 bases; nucleotides not matched to a gene: 12. The CDR3 consists of 16 residues. DNA for the CDR3: TGTGCCAGCAGCCCCACCGGGACTAGCGGTGGGGGGACCCAGTACTTC. Translation gives CASSPTGTSGGGTQYF.

The chain is built from TRBV4-3 and TRBJ1-2; perhaps TRBD1 as D (6 bases). Germline loops: CDR1 LGHNA, CDR2 YSLEER. CDR3 length: 13 residues. The V end lost 4 bases, the J end lost 8 bases, and 14 bases lay between the germline ends. This CDR3 is CASSLGGDCGYTF. CDR3 nucleotide sequence: TGCGCCAGCAGCCTAGGGGGGGATTGCGGCTACACCTTC.

The sample holds a few counts of this clone. The chain employs TRBV6-1 and TRBJ1-2; 8 nucleotides align to TRBD1. This CDR3 region has 13 residues. Losses at the gene ends were 6 bases for V and 3 bases for J; bases not matched to a gene: 3. CDR1 is MNHNS, CDR2 SASEGT, per germline. The CDR3 nucleotides read TGTGCCAGCAGGAAGGGACAGGACTATGGCTACACCTTC. As protein: CASRKGQDYGYTF.

This chain uses TRBV25-1 with TRBJ1-6; no clear D gene. Germline V gene lookup returns CDR1 MGHDK and CDR2 SYGVNS. Trimming removed 0 bases from V and 8 bases from J, with 8 bases in between. This CDR3 region has 14 residues. CDR3 DNA: TGTGCCAGCAGTGAATATTATGAGCATTCACCCCTCCACTTT. It encodes CASSEYYEHSPLHF.

The CDR3 sequence: CASSLGRTTGGRETQYF. In nucleotides, the CDR3 is TGTGCCAGCAGCTTGGGTAGAACGACAGGGGGCCGGGAGACCCAGTACTTC. The chain links TRBV5-4 to TRBJ2-5; 10 nucleotides match TRBD1. Germline-derived CDR1 and CDR2 are SGHNT and YYREEE (reference sequence). CDR3 length: 17 amino acids. V lost 0 bases and J lost 5; bases outside the gene matches: 10. Variable domain in full (rest from reference TRBV5-4 and TRBJ2-5): ETGVTQSPTHLIKTRGQQVTLRCSSQSGHNTVSWYQQALGQGPQFIFQYYREEENGRGNFPPRFSGLQFPNYSSELNVNALELDDSALYLCASSLGRTTGGRETQYFGPGTRLLVL.

In this sample, this clone turned up a few times. The genes are TRBV15 and TRBJ2-5; no clear D gene. Trimming shortened V by 5 bases and J by 5 bases, and 18 bases separated the two germline ends. The CDR3 is made up of 15 amino acids. CDR1 and CDR2 from the germline V gene are LNHNV and YYDKDF (reference sequence). This CDR3 is CATSPNLVRVETQYF. The CDR3 DNA reads as TGTGCCACCAGCCCGAACCTTGTCCGGGTGGAGACCCAGTACTTC.

V and J are TRBV5-3 and TRBJ2-7; weak D call: TRBD2 (5 bases). TRBV5-3 qualifies as an ORF whose function is uncertain. The V end was cut by 8 bases, the J end by 0 bases, with 12 bases between. CDR3 length: 13 residues. Here the CDR3 reads CASSTRSSYEQYF. In DNA, the CDR3 is TGTGCCAGCAGCACTAGGAGCTCCTACGAGCAGTACTTC.

In its sample, this clone was seen once. The CDR3 loop is CASSPPGGYEQYF. The CDR3 DNA sequence: TGTGCCAGCAGTCCCCCGGGAGGCTACGAGCAGTACTTC. The rearrangement links TRBV28 to TRBJ2-7; 7 positions match TRBD2. Germline V gene data show CDR1 as MDHEN and CDR2 as SYDVKM. The CDR3 has 13 amino acids. The V and J ends lost 5 bases and 3 bases, in that order; junction bases with no gene match: 4.

This clone appeared a few times. V is TRBV5-1 and J is TRBJ1-4; the D is unclear. The CDR3 runs 13 residues. Germline assignment: CDR1 SGHRS and CDR2 YFSETQ. Trimming removed 0 bases from V and 4 bases from J, with 4 bases in between. CDR3 nucleotides: TGCGCCAGCAGCTTGGGAGTTAATGAAAAACTGTTTTTT. Amino acids: CASSLGVNEKLFF.

This sequence joins TRBV7-9 and TRBJ2-1; 7 bases are a match to TRBD2. With V trimmed by 1 base and J by 9 bases, 3 bases remained unmatched. The CDR3 spans 13 residues. Germline V gives CDR1 SEHNR, CDR2 FQNEAQ (reference sequence). CDR3 amino acids: CASSLVASGEQFF. In DNA form, the CDR3 reads TGTGCCAGCAGCTTAGTGGCTAGCGGTGAGCAGTTCTTC.